Below, 28 T cell receptor beta chains from the same sample are listed, as sequenced in a study of cytomegalovirus exposure and HLA in healthy donors. 13 Jbeta primers and 60 Vbeta primers were used for the PCR. The assay was immunoSEQ multiplex PCR, and TCRdb's table has in-frame clones only and misses some. Here the sample spans about 140,000 clones, approximately 80% being singletons. The sequenced sample consisted of PBMCs. The origin of the receptors is a young woman in good health and CMV-seropositive.

This clone was seen a single time. This sequence joins TRBV7-2 and TRBJ2-3; 9 positions agree with TRBD2. This CDR3 has 16 amino acids. The junction had 6 bases not matched to a gene; V was cut back by 5 bases and J by 0 bases. Germline CDR1 and CDR2: SGHTA and FQGNSA. The CDR3 DNA is TGTGCCAGCAGCAACGCCGGGACTAGCAGCACAGATACGCAGTATTTT. Translated: CASSNAGTSSTDTQYF.

The CDR3 loop is CASSLGSGGATDTQYF. The DNA of the CDR3 is TGTGCCAGCAGCTTAGGTAGCGGGGGGGCCACAGATACGCAGTATTTT. V gene TRBV13 combines with J gene TRBJ2-3, with 11 bases lining up with TRBD2. V trimming: 0 bases; J trimming: 2 bases; junction bases outside the gene matches: 1. Germline-derived CDR1 and CDR2 are PRHDT and FYEKMQ (reference sequence). There are 16 residues in the CDR3.

The V call is TRBV27, the J call TRBJ1-4, with 10 bases aligning to TRBD1. Germline V lookup: CDR1 MNHEY, CDR2 SMNVEV (reference sequence). V shed 3 bases, J shed 6 bases, and the junction held 4 bases outside the gene matches. The CDR3 loop spans 15 amino acids. CDR3 sequence: CASSLSGQGHEKLFF. In DNA, the CDR3 is TGTGCCAGCAGTTTGTCGGGACAGGGGCATGAAAAACTGTTTTTT.

This chain joins TRBV11-2 and TRBJ2-7; possibly TRBD2 for D (6 bases). V was cut by 1 base and J by 0 bases, with 10 bases left in between. The CDR3 covers 15 residues. Germline assignment: CDR1 SGHAT and CDR2 FQNNGV. CDR3 loop: CASSLVAADSYEQYF. The CDR3 DNA follows: TGTGCCAGCAGCTTAGTAGCGGCCGACTCCTACGAGCAGTACTTC.

V usage is TRBV7-6 and J usage is TRBJ2-5; D gene ambiguous. Between the trimmed V and J ends, which lost 6 bases and 4 bases, there was a span of 12 bases. The germline CDR1 and CDR2 sequences are SGHVS and FNYEAQ. The CDR3 runs to 13 residues. CDR3 DNA: TGTGCCAGCAGTCCTGGGCCTATAGAGACCCAGTACTTC. Translated: CASSPGPIETQYF. The variable domain in full, completed from reference TRBV7-6 and TRBJ2-5, reads GAGVSQSPRYKVTKRGQDVALRCDPISGHVSLYWYRQALGQGPEFLTYFNYEAQQDKSGLPNDRFSAERPEGSISTLTIQRTEQRDSAMYRCASSPGPIETQYFGPGTRLLVL.

The chain recombines TRBV7-2 with TRBJ2-1; 10 positions agree with TRBD2. The CDR3 has 15 residues. Germline trimming cut 6 bases from V and 7 bases from J; bases unmatched to any gene: 9. The germline gives CDR1 SGHTA, CDR2 FQGNSA. The CDR3 loop is CASSYTSGVLNEQFF. The CDR3 DNA sequence: TGTGCCAGCAGTTATACTAGCGGGGTTCTAAATGAGCAGTTCTTC. Full variable domain (remainder filled in from reference TRBV7-2 and TRBJ2-1): GAGVSQSPSNKVTEKGKDVELRCDPISGHTALYWYRQSLGQGLEFLIYFQGNSAPDKSGLPSDRFSAERTGGSVSTLTIQRTQQEDSAVYLCASSYTSGVLNEQFFGPGTRLTVL.

In its sample, this clone was seen a few times. V gene TRBV19 combines with J gene TRBJ1-3; TRBD1 aligns across 10 bases. J lost 2 bases, V lost 5 bases, and 9 bases had no gene match. The germline CDR1 and CDR2 sequences are LNHDA and SQIVND (reference sequence). The CDR3 totals 17 residues. The CDR3 sequence is CASSPRLGTGAGNTIYF. The CDR3, as DNA: TGTGCCAGTAGTCCGCGCCTCGGGACAGGGGCTGGAAACACCATATATTTT.

The gene calls are TRBV18 and TRBJ1-4; the D gene is possibly TRBD1 (5 bases). Trimming stripped 3 bases from V and 6 bases from J, with 14 bases between. Germline CDR1 and CDR2: KGHSH and LQKENI. CDR3 size: 15 residues. The CDR3 is CASSPLQGSDEKLFF. The CDR3 coding sequence is TGTGCCAGCTCACCGCTTCAGGGATCGGATGAAAAACTGTTTTTT.

V usage is TRBV4-3 and J usage is TRBJ1-2, with TRBD1 matching 7 bases. Unmatched junction bases numbered 6, after V lost 0 bases and J lost 5 bases. CDR3 length: 15 amino acids. Germline-derived CDR1 and CDR2 are LGHNA and YSLEER. CDR3 sequence: CASSQDRVQGYGYTF. DNA of the CDR3: TGCGCCAGCAGCCAAGATAGGGTACAGGGGTATGGCTACACCTTC.

J is TRBJ2-2 and V is TRBV2, with D possibly matching TRBD1 (6 bases). CDR3 length: 15 residues. The germline gives CDR1 SNHLY, CDR2 FYNNEI. The germline V and J ends were trimmed by 4 bases and 0 bases, with 9 bases remaining between them. This chain's CDR3 is CASSGTETNTGELFF. Here the CDR3 DNA reads TGTGCCAGCAGTGGGACAGAAACGAACACCGGGGAGCTGTTTTTT.

CDR3 sequence reads: CASRDNLNSPLHF. The CDR3 region has the DNA TGTGCCAGCAGGGACAATCTTAATTCACCCCTCCACTTT. This rearrangement joins TRBV6-1 to TRBJ1-6; weak D call: TRBD1 (5 bases). The ends were cut back, 6 bases at V and 6 bases at J, with 9 bases in the middle. The germline V gene has CDR1 MNHNS and CDR2 SASEGT. This CDR3 spans 13 amino acids.

The chain is built from TRBV19 and TRBJ2-3; 15 positions agree with TRBD2. CDR1 is LNHDA, CDR2 SQIVND, per germline (reference sequence). J gave up 2 bases and V 4 bases, and 10 bases lay outside the gene matches. The CDR3 totals 19 residues. In DNA form, the CDR3 reads TGTGCCAGTAGTAATGGACTAGCGGGGGGGCAGTTTTACACAGATACGCAGTATTTT. It translates to CASSNGLAGGQFYTDTQYF.

The chain is built from TRBV7-2 and TRBJ2-5; 7 bases agree with TRBD1. V was pared by 5 bases and J by 5 bases, with 14 bases of the junction left unmatched. Germline V gene lookup returns CDR1 SGHTA and CDR2 FQGNSA. The CDR3 has 16 amino acids. CDR3 DNA sequence: TGTGCCAGCAGCCCACGGGTAGGGGGCGAGGGTGAGACCCAGTACTTC. Its translation is CASSPRVGGEGETQYF. The whole variable domain, remainder taken from reference TRBV7-2 and TRBJ2-5, is GAGVSQSPSNKVTEKGKDVELRCDPISGHTALYWYRQSLGQGLEFLIYFQGNSAPDKSGLPSDRFSAERTGGSVSTLTIQRTQQEDSAVYLCASSPRVGGEGETQYFGPGTRLLVL.

Turning to this clone: The same CDR3 also results from other DNA sequences found in this sample. The chain joins TRBV2 to TRBJ1-6; no firm D call. The CDR3 covers 16 residues. Germline lookup yields CDR1 SNHLY and CDR2 FYNNEI. Trimming took off 6 bases at V and 0 bases at J, with 12 bases between the two ends. The DNA for the CDR3 is TGTGCCAGCAGCGAAAGACGGAGCTCCTATAATTCACCCCTCCACTTT. Residues: CASSERRSSYNSPLHF. Full variable domain (missing parts from reference TRBV2 and TRBJ1-6): EPEVTQTPSHQVTQMGQEVILRCVPISNHLYFYWYRQILGQKVEFLVSFYNNEISEKSEIFDDQFSVERPDGSNFTLKIRSTKLEDSAMYFCASSERRSSYNSPLHFGNGTRLTVT.

The chain employs TRBV5-1 and TRBJ1-6; 12 bases map to TRBD1. Germline V gives CDR1 SGHRS, CDR2 YFSETQ. The CDR3 spans 17 residues. V dropped 2 bases and J dropped 6; count of bases not matched to a gene: 6. CDR3 DNA sequence: TGCGCCAGCAGCTTAAAGGGACAGGGGGCAGGTAATTCACCCCTCCACTTT. It specifies CASSLKGQGAGNSPLHF.

The chain joins TRBV5-4 to TRBJ2-5, with 9 bases aligning to TRBD1. The germline V gene has CDR1 SGHNT and CDR2 YYREEE (reference sequence). The CDR3 extends over 14 amino acids. After removal of 3 bases from V and 4 bases from J, the junction contained 4 bases not matched to a gene. CDR3 nucleotide sequence: TGTGCCAGCAGCTCTATACAGGGGGCAGAGACCCAGTACTTC. Protein sequence: CASSSIQGAETQYF.

This chain uses TRBV28 with TRBJ2-7, with a tentative D call TRBD1 (8 bases). V was shortened by 4 bases and J by 4 bases, with 14 bases between the two germline ends. CDR1 MDHEN and CDR2 SYDVKM come from the germline V gene. The CDR3 is made up of 14 amino acids. CDR3 loop: CASSSGGQVYEQYF. The CDR3 coding sequence is TGTGCCAGCAGTTCGGGGGGACAGGTATACGAGCAGTACTTC.

This sequence joins TRBV11-3 and TRBJ1-1; a possible D gene is TRBD1 (6 bases). The V gene lost 5 bases and the J gene lost 0 bases, with 13 bases spanning the gap. The V gene's germline CDR1 is SGHNT and CDR2 YENEEA. CDR3 size: 15 residues. This CDR3 is CASSNEGQLNTEAFF. Written as DNA, the CDR3 is TGTGCCAGCAGCAATGAGGGACAATTGAACACTGAAGCTTTCTTT.

The rearrangement links TRBV6-4 to TRBJ2-3; TRBD2 matches 8 bases. V shed 2 bases and J 2 bases; nucleotides not matched to a gene: 3. CDR3 length equals 15 residues. Germline V gene lookup returns CDR1 MRHNA and CDR2 SNTAGT. The CDR3 reads CASSDTGLVTDTQYF. The CDR3 region has the DNA TGTGCCAGCAGTGACACGGGACTAGTCACAGATACGCAGTATTTT.

This clone was picked up a small number of times. V gene TRBV7-9 combines with J gene TRBJ2-5; a weak D match, TRBD1 (6 bases). CDR3 length: 15 amino acids. The germline V gene encodes CDR1 SEHNR and CDR2 FQNEAQ (reference sequence). V lost 3 bases, J lost 0 bases, and 11 bases lay in between. CDR3 loop: CASSLGTGHQETQYF. DNA of the CDR3: TGTGCCAGCAGCTTGGGTACAGGGCACCAAGAGACCCAGTACTTC.

This clone was detected only once. The chain carries TRBV25-1 and TRBJ2-3; maybe TRBD2 (6 bases). The CDR3 is 17 amino acids. Germline V gene lookup returns CDR1 MGHDK and CDR2 SYGVNS. Trimming removed 0 bases at V and 0 bases at J, with 13 bases between. The CDR3 region has the DNA TGTGCCAGCAGTGAATACCCGGGAGCGGAAAGCACAGATACGCAGTATTTT. Translating gives CASSEYPGAESTDTQYF.

The rearrangement uses TRBV4-1 and TRBJ1-4; 7 positions agree with TRBD1. V lost 4 bases and J lost 5; bases outside the gene matches: 13. The CDR3 has 17 amino acids. Germline CDR1 MGHRA, CDR2 YSYEKL. The CDR3: CASSPYRQGVGNEKLFF. CDR3 bases: TGCGCCAGCAGCCCCTACCGACAGGGCGTGGGGAATGAAAAACTGTTTTTT.

The chain couples TRBV30 to TRBJ2-3, with TRBD1 matching 12 bases. Germline V gene data show CDR1 as GTSNPN and CDR2 as SVGIG (reference sequence). Unmatched junction bases numbered 2, after V lost 5 bases and J lost 2 bases. The CDR3 has 14 residues. CDR3 amino acids: CAWGTGGSTDTQYF. CDR3 nucleotides: TGTGCCTGGGGGACAGGGGGCTCCACAGATACGCAGTATTTT.

The chain recombines TRBV5-6 with TRBJ2-3, with D tentatively TRBD1 (6 bases). Trimming shortened V by 3 bases and J by 2 bases, and 16 bases separated the two germline ends. This CDR3 is 16 amino acids long. CDR1 is SGHDT, CDR2 YYEEEE, per germline. In nucleotides, the CDR3 is TGTGCCAGCAGCTGGGACACCCTAGCCGTCACAGATACGCAGTATTTT. It is translated as CASSWDTLAVTDTQYF. The full variable domain, rest sourced from reference TRBV5-6 and TRBJ2-3, is DAGVTQSPTHLIKTRGQQVTLRCSPKSGHDTVSWYQQALGQGPQFIFQYYEEEERQRGNFPDRFSGHQFPNYSSELNVNALLLGDSALYLCASSWDTLAVTDTQYFGPGTRLTVL.

This chain connects TRBV30 to TRBJ1-2, with 8 bases that match TRBD1. The CDR3 loop spans 13 amino acids. Germline CDR1 and CDR2: GTSNPN and SVGIG (reference sequence). Unmatched junction bases numbered 4, after V lost 3 bases and J lost 4 bases. The CDR3 region is CAWRDRASYGYTF. In DNA form, the CDR3 reads TGTGCCTGGAGGGACAGGGCGAGCTATGGCTACACCTTC.

The CDR3 region is CASSEIGKVQETQYF. CDR3 bases: TGTGCCAGCAGTGAAATCGGGAAGGTACAAGAGACCCAGTACTTC. V gene TRBV2 combines with J gene TRBJ2-5; TRBD2 might be the D (5 bases). CDR3 length equals 15 residues. Germline CDR1 is SNHLY and CDR2 is FYNNEI. V lost 2 bases, J lost 2 bases, and 12 bases lay in between.

This clone has only a few counts. The chain uses TRBV5-6 and TRBJ2-7; the match to TRBD1 covers 7 bases. The CDR3 runs to 15 residues. Germline CDR1 SGHDT, CDR2 YYEEEE. After removal of 1 base from V and 2 bases from J, the junction contained 6 bases not matched to a gene. As DNA, the CDR3 is TGTGCCAGCAGCTTGCAGGGCAGGGGGACCTACGAGCAGTACTTC. Its protein is CASSLQGRGTYEQYF. Filled out from reference TRBV5-6 and TRBJ2-7, the complete variable domain reads DAGVTQSPTHLIKTRGQQVTLRCSPKSGHDTVSWYQQALGQGPQFIFQYYEEEERQRGNFPDRFSGHQFPNYSSELNVNALLLGDSALYLCASSLQGRGTYEQYFGPGTRLTVT.

The chain carries TRBV28 and TRBJ2-1; tentative D call: TRBD2 (6 bases). Germline V lookup: CDR1 MDHEN, CDR2 SYDVKM. Trimming took off 2 bases at V and 14 bases at J, with 19 bases between the two ends. This CDR3 is 14 amino acids long. CDR3 protein: CASSLGDFSPGEFF. As DNA, the CDR3 is TGTGCCAGCAGTTTAGGGGACTTCTCACCCGGGGAGTTCTTC.